One and the same sample provided the 10 T cell receptor beta chains below, sequenced in a study of PD-1 blockade in mismatch repair-deficient tumors. Generated by immunoSEQ multiplex PCR, the TCRdb table keeps only in-frame clones and is missing some. Of some 15,000 clones in the sample, over 70% were seen once. The sequences come from PBMCs, collected about 23 weeks after starting pembrolizumab. The receptors derive from an adult with mismatch repair-deficient cancer.

This clone was counted a few times. CDR3 coding DNA: TGTGCCTGGACCTCAGAGGGAGGGATATCACCCCTCCACTTT. It encodes CAWTSEGGISPLHF. The genes are TRBV30 and TRBJ1-6; D is unresolved. The length of the CDR3 is 14 residues. V was pared by 4 bases and J by 10 bases, with 17 bases between. Germline CDR1 GTSNPN, CDR2 SVGIG (reference sequence).

The V call is TRBV25-1, the J call TRBJ2-7; D is ambiguous. The CDR3 extends over 11 amino acids. Germline-derived CDR1 and CDR2 are MGHDK and SYGVNS. Deletions cut 5 bases from V and 9 bases from J, with 11 bases between. CDR3 sequence: CASSPHTWQYF. The CDR3, as DNA: TGTGCCAGCAGTCCTCATACTTGGCAGTACTTC.

The rearrangement joins TRBV4-1 to TRBJ1-6; 9 bases align to TRBD1. J was trimmed by 4 bases and V by 0 bases; bases with no gene match: 7. Germline CDR1 is MGHRA and CDR2 is YSYEKL. This CDR3 comprises 18 residues. CDR3 amino acids: CASSQDNQGTGYNSPLHF. Written as DNA, the CDR3 is TGCGCCAGCAGCCAAGATAATCAGGGGACAGGGTATAATTCACCCCTCCACTTT.

CDR3 region: CASSWGTTNYGYTF. In DNA, the CDR3 is TGTGCCAGCAGTTGGGGCACTACTAACTATGGCTACACCTTC. V is TRBV28 and J is TRBJ1-2; D is possibly TRBD1 (5 bases). V lost 4 bases and J 0 bases, leaving 9 bases between the germline ends. The CDR3 covers 14 residues. Germline-derived CDR1 and CDR2 are MDHEN and SYDVKM.

This clone appeared a few times. This rearrangement joins TRBV6-5 to TRBJ2-7; D is unresolved. The V end was cut by 5 bases, the J end by 4 bases, with 6 bases between. Germline V gene sequence: CDR1 MNHEY, CDR2 SVGAGI. The CDR3 contains 11 residues. This chain's CDR3 is CASSVVYEQYF. CDR3 in DNA: TGTGCCAGCAGTGTCGTGTACGAGCAGTACTTC.

In its sample, this clone was seen a few times. This sequence joins TRBV9 and TRBJ1-2; TRBD1 aligns across 8 bases. The V and J ends lost 3 bases and 3 bases, in that order; junction bases with no gene match: 1. This CDR3 region has 13 residues. The germline gives CDR1 SGDLS, CDR2 YYNGEE. CDR3 nucleotides: TGTGCCAGCAGCGCACAGGGGGACTATGGCTACACCTTC. Translating it yields CASSAQGDYGYTF.

The chain employs TRBV28 and TRBJ2-7; D possibly corresponds to TRBD1 (7 bases). The CDR3 runs 17 residues. Germline V gene data show CDR1 as MDHEN and CDR2 as SYDVKM. The ends were cut back, 2 bases at V and 6 bases at J, with 23 bases in the middle. In DNA form, the CDR3 reads TGTGCCAGCAGTTTACTGACAGGGAGGTCCCATGATGTCGAGCAGTACTTC. Protein sequence: CASSLLTGRSHDVEQYF.

This sequence joins TRBV28 and TRBJ1-1, with 8 nucleotides matching TRBD1. V was pared by 0 bases and J by 5 bases, with 5 bases of the junction left unmatched. CDR3 size: 15 residues. The germline V gene has CDR1 MDHEN and CDR2 SYDVKM. The CDR3 region is CASSLWARGQTEAFF. As DNA, the CDR3 is TGTGCCAGCAGTTTATGGGCCAGGGGGCAGACTGAAGCTTTCTTT. Variable domain in full (rest from reference TRBV28 and TRBJ1-1): DVKVTQSSRYLVKRTGEKVFLECVQDMDHENMFWYRQDPGLGLRLIYFSYDVKMKEKGDIPEGYSVSREKKERFSLILESASTNQTSMYLCASSLWARGQTEAFFGQGTRLTVV.

The chain is built from TRBV4-1 and TRBJ1-1; the D is unclear. The CDR3 is 15 amino acids. Germline V lookup: CDR1 MGHRA, CDR2 YSYEKL. Between the trimmed V and J ends, which lost 0 bases and 10 bases, there was a span of 18 bases. CDR3 nucleotides: TGCGCCAGCAGCCAAGATTTCCAGGTATGGCGGGGAGCTTTCTTT. Translating it yields CASSQDFQVWRGAFF.

V gene TRBV9 combines with J gene TRBJ2-2; D is possibly TRBD2 (5 bases). This CDR3 region has 14 residues. From germline, CDR1 is SGDLS and CDR2 YYNGEE. Between the trimmed V and J ends, which lost 4 bases and 2 bases, there was a span of 9 bases. The CDR3 DNA reads as TGTGCCAGCAGCCCACGGACTAACACCGGGGAGCTGTTTTTT. It yields the protein CASSPRTNTGELFF.